This section outlines one TCR beta chain sequence together with its context. This sample was included in a study of blood T cell repertoires in COVID-19. Study-level background: The analysed material was cDNA or gDNA that came from T cells, B-cell-depleted T cells, or PBMCs.

Here immunoSEQ multiplex PCR was the method, and the copy in TCRdb shows in-frame clones only, minus some. The sample has about 210,000 clones, approximately 90% seen once. Trimming removed 10 bases at V and 3 bases at J, with 13 bases between. The CDR3 length is 13 residues. The germline gives CDR1 ENHRY, CDR2 SYGVKD. Sequencing input: PBMCs or T cells enriched from blood (not recorded which). This sequence was found in a man aged 18 to 30 with acute COVID-19. V usage is TRBV10-3 and J usage is TRBJ1-5, with D possibly matching TRBD1 (5 bases). CDR3 loop: CATGWGDNQPQHF. The CDR3 DNA reads as TGTGCCACCGGCTGGGGGGACAATCAGCCCCAGCATTTT.